Only a few counts were recorded for the clone carrying this TCR beta chain. Its antigen is unidentified. Clones were read by immunoSEQ multiplex PCR, and TCRdb kept only the in-frame ones, dropping some. Among 90,000 to 150,000 clones listed, roughly nine tenths were seen once. CDR3 length equals 16 residues. Trimming removed 4 bases from V and 4 bases from J, with 18 bases in between. Germline V gene sequence: CDR1 LGHNA, CDR2 YNFKEQ. Pooled together were second doses at about 4 or about 12 weeks. The entry originates in a study of T cell responses to AZD1222 COVID-19 vaccine. Study-wide findings and caveats: Only after the peak T cell response were repertoires sampled. Most donors were white British, females outnumbered males, and clonal diversity was possibly underestimated. CD4 TCRs associated with vaccination spanned spike, dominating at 160-218 and 743-854.

The material sequenced was peripheral blood, taken 28 days after the second AZD1222 dose. The chain has TRBV4-2 and TRBJ2-3, with D possibly matching TRBD1 (6 bases). The TCR sequence derives from an adult who received the AZD1222 COVID-19 vaccine. The DNA for the CDR3 is TGTGCCAGCAGCCCCACCTCGACAGGACGCGCAGATACGCAGTATTTT. Protein product: CASSPTSTGRADTQYF.